These 28 T cell receptor beta chains were all obtained from the same sample, sequenced in a study of T cells in Graves' hyperthyroidism and ophthalmopathy. The CDR3 regions of TCR beta were amplified from RNA transcripts. First-round RT-PCR targeting the TCR CDR3 was performed with the HTBI primer set. MiXCR, run by TCRdb on the multiplex PCR reads, gives a single entry per CDR3 protein. The sample holds about 570,000 distinct CDR3 sequences, about half seen once. The sample consisted of peripheral blood or thyroid tissue (not recorded which). The receptors come from an adult woman with Graves' disease, either hyperthyroidism or ophthalmopathy (not recorded which).

V usage is TRBV2 and J usage is TRBJ1-2; TRBD1 might be the D (6 bases). This CDR3 has 13 amino acids. Germline V gene sequence: CDR1 SNHLY, CDR2 FYNNEI. Deletions cut 7 bases from V and 4 bases from J, with 13 bases between. The CDR3 DNA is TGTGCCAGCAAAATGGACAGCGTCTATGGCTACACCTTC. Its translation is CASKMDSVYGYTF.

In this sample, this clonotype turned up many times. The chain couples TRBV20-1 to TRBJ1-1; D gene unclear. The V end was cut by 6 bases, the J end by 4 bases, with 21 bases between. The CDR3 extends over 15 amino acids. Germline-derived CDR1 and CDR2 are DFQATT and SNEGSKA (reference sequence). The CDR3 loop reads CSAGHLAGLGTEAFF. The CDR3 nucleotides are TGCAGTGCGGGTCATCTGGCCGGGTTGGGCACTGAAGCTTTCTTT.

This clonotype was seen repeatedly, ten times or more. The rearrangement links TRBV6-1 to TRBJ1-2, with a tentative D call TRBD1 (6 bases). The CDR3 sequence is 15 residues long. Deletions cut 8 bases from V and 1 base from J, with 17 bases between. Germline assignment: CDR1 MNHNS and CDR2 SASEGT. The CDR3 bases are TGTGCCAGCCGGGGTTGGGGACAACTTAACTATGGCTACACCTTC. Translation gives CASRGWGQLNYGYTF.

On this clonotype: A much larger clone differs from this one at a single base, so this may be a read error. The V call is TRBV7-8, the J call TRBJ2-7, with a tentative D call TRBD2 (7 bases). The CDR3 is 15 amino acids. Germline loops: CDR1 SGHVS, CDR2 FQNEAQ. The V end was cut by 5 bases, the J end by 3 bases, with 17 bases between. CDR3 DNA sequence: TGTGCCAGCAGCCCACAGGGACTACCGCACTACGAGCAGTACTTC. It specifies CASSPQGLPHYEQYF.

This rearrangement joins TRBV2 to TRBJ1-2; 10 bases agree with TRBD1. CDR3 length: 15 amino acids. V dropped 8 bases and J dropped 1; count of bases not matched to a gene: 7. Per germline, CDR1 SNHLY and CDR2 FYNNEI. The CDR3 loop reads CASAGQGLINYGYTF. As DNA, the CDR3 is TGTGCCAGCGCGGGACAGGGGCTAATTAACTATGGCTACACCTTC. The variable domain in full, with the rest retrieved from reference TRBV2 and TRBJ1-2, is EPEVTQTPSHQVTQMGQEVILRCVPISNHLYFYWYRQILGQKVEFLVSFYNNEISEKSEIFDDQFSVERPDGSNFTLKIRSTKLEDSAMYFCASAGQGLINYGYTFGSGTRLTVV.

Ten or more counts support this clonotype. V and J are TRBV7-3 and TRBJ1-4; TRBD1 aligns across 9 bases. Germline-derived CDR1 and CDR2 are SGHTA and FQGTGA. This CDR3 has 17 amino acids. Trimming took 5 bases from V and 5 from J; bases not matched to a gene: 12. CDR3 amino acids: CASSLYPPGQGNEKLFF. The CDR3 region has the DNA TGTGCCAGCAGCCTCTACCCACCGGGACAGGGAAATGAAAAACTGTTTTTT.

This clonotype was recorded at least ten times. This chain joins TRBV29-1 and TRBJ1-2; tentative D call: TRBD1 (6 bases). CDR3 length equals 14 residues. Germline CDR1 reads SQVTM; CDR2 reads ANQGSEA. V lost 6 bases, J lost 0 bases, and 14 bases lay in between. The CDR3 loop reads CSVSSTGPNYGYTF. DNA of the CDR3: TGCAGCGTCTCATCGACAGGTCCTAACTATGGCTACACCTTC.

This clonotype has ten or more counts. V and J are TRBV2 and TRBJ1-1; D remains ambiguous. The CDR3 is 12 residues long. V dropped 9 bases and J dropped 4 bases, with 12 bases sitting between them. Germline V CDR1 and CDR2: SNHLY, FYNNEI. The CDR3 loop is CASSRISTEAFF. The CDR3 nucleotides read TGTGCCAGTAGCAGGATTAGCACTGAAGCTTTCTTT.

On this clonotype itself: The CDR3 does not close with the conserved phenylalanine or tryptophan, likely indicating a read error. Because the CDR3's place on the DNA is in doubt, the DNA is left out and the CDR3 is given as listed by TCRdb. The rearrangement joins TRBV2 to TRBJ2-1. Germline lookup yields CDR1 SNHLY and CDR2 FYNNEI. The CDR3 is made up of 10 amino acids, end residues included. CDR3 residues: CASSEDGTHH.

V usage is TRBV10-3 and J usage is TRBJ2-5; D unclear. CDR3 length equals 11 residues. V lost 8 bases and J lost 1, with 5 bases in between. CDR1 ENHRY and CDR2 SYGVKD come from the germline V gene. The CDR3 DNA reads as TGTGCCATCGGCAGCCAAGAGACCCAGTACTTC. It yields the protein CAIGSQETQYF.

DNA of the CDR3: TGTGCCACCAGCAGAGAAGTGGGCACAGGGAAGATGGCTCAGCCCCAGCATTTT. Translated, it gives CATSREVGTGKMAQPQHF. This chain links TRBV15 with TRBJ1-5; TRBD1 is a possible D gene (6 bases). Germline V gene sequence: CDR1 LNHNV, CDR2 YYDKDF (reference sequence). The V end lost 0 bases, the J end lost 6 bases, and 21 bases lay between the germline ends. The CDR3 runs to 18 residues.

The chain has TRBV9 and TRBJ1-4; possible D gene TRBD1, 5 bases. CDR3 length equals 17 residues. Germline V CDR1 and CDR2: SGDLS, YYNGEE. The V end was cut by 3 bases, the J end by 5 bases, with 20 bases between. CDR3 DNA sequence: TGTGCCAGCAGCGCCTCTGGAGGGGTTAGCTACAATGAAAAACTGTTTTTT. It specifies CASSASGGVSYNEKLFF. Together with reference TRBV9 and TRBJ1-4, the CDR3 gives the full variable domain: DSGVTQTPKHLITATGQRVTLRCSPRSGDLSVYWYQQSLDQGLQFLIQYYNGEERAKGNILERFSAQQFPDLHSELNLSSLELGDSALYFCASSASGGVSYNEKLFFGSGTQLSVL.

At least ten counts were recorded for this clonotype. This rearrangement joins TRBV7-9 to TRBJ2-2, with TRBD1 identical over 9 bases. Germline CDR1 reads SEHNR; CDR2 reads FQNEAQ (reference sequence). The CDR3 runs 15 residues. V lost 1 base and J lost 6; bases outside the gene matches: 3. CDR3: CASSLVRQGAGELFF. CDR3 sequence (DNA): TGTGCCAGCAGCTTAGTGCGACAGGGGGCCGGGGAGCTGTTTTTT.

The chain links TRBV9 to TRBJ2-7; 7 bases map to TRBD1. Germline loops: CDR1 SGDLS, CDR2 YYNGEE. The V and J ends lost 4 bases and 4 bases, in that order; junction bases with no gene match: 11. The CDR3 has 15 amino acids. The CDR3 sequence: CASSKGQRTVYEQYF. The CDR3, as DNA: TGTGCCAGCAGCAAGGGACAGCGTACAGTTTACGAGCAGTACTTC.

The rearrangement uses TRBV7-9 and TRBJ2-7, with D possibly matching TRBD1 (5 bases). CDR1 is SEHNR and CDR2 is FQNEAQ in the germline V gene (reference sequence). The V and J ends lost 5 bases and 3 bases respectively, with 17 bases between them. This CDR3 has 15 residues. The CDR3 DNA sequence: TGTGCCAGCAGCCAAGGCAGGGTCGATGTCTACGAGCAGTACTTC. It encodes CASSQGRVDVYEQYF.

The chain recombines TRBV28 with TRBJ1-6; 8 nucleotides match TRBD1. CDR3 length equals 17 residues. The junction had 10 bases not matched to a gene; V was cut back by 5 bases and J by 4 bases. Germline CDR1 reads MDHEN; CDR2 reads SYDVKM. The CDR3 sequence: CASSPTGQGGYNSPLHF. The DNA for the CDR3 is TGTGCCAGCAGTCCCACCGGACAGGGAGGATATAATTCACCCCTCCACTTT.

This clonotype was counted at least ten times. The gene calls are TRBV5-5 and TRBJ1-2, with D possibly being TRBD1 (5 bases). Trimming took 2 bases from V and 5 from J, leaving 7 bases between them. Germline V CDR1 and CDR2: SGHKS, YYEKEE (reference sequence). The CDR3 length is 12 residues. The CDR3 sequence: CASSLPGYGYTF. Here the CDR3 DNA reads TGTGCCAGCAGCTTACCAGGGTATGGCTACACCTTC. Complete variable domain (other parts from reference TRBV5-5 and TRBJ1-2): DAGVTQSPTHLIKTRGQQVTLRCSPISGHKSVSWYQQVLGQGPQFIFQYYEKEERGRGNFPDRFSARQFPNYSSELNVNALLLGDSALYLCASSLPGYGYTFGSGTRLTVV.

The genes are TRBV7-8 and TRBJ2-6, with 7 positions matching TRBD1. V dropped 5 bases and J dropped 0; count of bases not matched to a gene: 7. The germline V gene encodes CDR1 SGHVS and CDR2 FQNEAQ. The length of the CDR3 is 17 residues. For the CDR3, the DNA is TGTGCCAGCAGCGACAGACAGGGCATCTCTGGGGCCAACGTCCTGACTTTC. Translation: CASSDRQGISGANVLTF.

About this clonotype: The DNA is omitted, as the CDR3 cannot be located on it reliably, and the CDR3 follows TCRdb's listing. The chain is built from TRBV2 and TRBJ1-5; the DNA was not used to check the table's D call, TRBD1. Germline-derived CDR1 and CDR2 are SNHLY and FYNNEI. The CDR3 contains 17 residues when both ends are counted. The chain's CDR3 is CACSARATGGFNQPQHF.

This clonotype was detected many times. The J gene is TRBJ2-7, the V gene TRBV4-1; no clear D gene. The CDR3 has 17 residues. V was cut by 4 bases and J by 3 bases, with 22 bases left in between. CDR1 is MGHRA, CDR2 YSYEKL, per germline. The CDR3 DNA sequence: TGCGCCAGCAGCCCCTCCCTGCTGGGTAGGTCCCACTACGAGCAGTACTTC. Translated, it gives CASSPSLLGRSHYEQYF.

Many counts were recorded for this clonotype. This chain links TRBV15 with TRBJ2-7; TRBD2 matches 7 bases. This CDR3 has 13 amino acids. Per germline, CDR1 LNHNV and CDR2 YYDKDF (reference sequence). J lost 1 base, V lost 5 bases, and 2 bases had no gene match. DNA of the CDR3: TGTGCCACCAGCTTGGGACTATCCTACGAGCAGTACTTC. Amino acid sequence: CATSLGLSYEQYF.

This clonotype was seen repeatedly, ten times or more. V gene TRBV20-1 combines with J gene TRBJ1-5, with a possible D match to TRBD1 (5 bases). V gave up 6 bases and J gave up 1 base, with 13 bases separating them. This CDR3 region has 14 residues. Germline V gives CDR1 DFQATT, CDR2 SNEGSKA (reference sequence). CDR3 sequence (DNA): TGCAGTGCGAGAACGGGGGGGAGCAATCAGCCCCAGCATTTT. Protein product: CSARTGGSNQPQHF.

This sequence joins TRBV5-1 and TRBJ2-2, with 11 bases that match TRBD2. Germline assignment: CDR1 SGHRS and CDR2 YFSETQ. Trimming at V came to 4 bases and at J to 7 bases, leaving 9 bases not matched to a gene. The CDR3 is 16 amino acids. CDR3 residues: CASSRGQLAGVGELFF. CDR3 nucleotide sequence: TGCGCCAGCAGCCGCGGGCAACTAGCGGGGGTCGGGGAGCTGTTTTTT.

This clonotype was seen ten or more times. This chain joins TRBV6-1 and TRBJ2-2, with 9 nucleotides matching TRBD1. In germline, CDR1 is MNHNS, CDR2 SASEGT. The CDR3 consists of 15 residues. With 6 bases clipped from V and 7 bases from J, the junction kept 9 bases outside the gene matches. The CDR3 sequence is CASSAQTGGIGELFF. Here the CDR3 DNA reads TGTGCCAGCAGCGCGCAAACAGGGGGCATCGGGGAGCTGTTTTTT.

This clonotype showed up just a few times. The J gene is TRBJ2-6, the V gene TRBV29-1; TRBD1 matches 9 bases. CDR3 size: 16 residues. Germline V gives CDR1 SQVTM, CDR2 ANQGSEA. After removal of 4 bases from V and 2 bases from J, the junction contained 6 bases not matched to a gene. CDR3 sequence: CSVGDTGGAGANVLTF. CDR3 coding DNA: TGCAGCGTTGGGGATACAGGGGGCGCTGGGGCCAACGTCCTGACTTTC.

The J gene is TRBJ1-5, the V gene TRBV20-1; no clear D gene. V was trimmed by 3 bases and J by 14 bases, leaving 14 bases between them. Germline V gene data show CDR1 as DFQATT and CDR2 as SNEGSKA (reference sequence). The CDR3 length is 11 residues. The CDR3 coding sequence is TGCAGTGCTAGGTCTCAGAGCTACGAGCATTTT. Protein: CSARSQSYEHF.

A note on this clonotype: Given a much more abundant clone one base away, this may be a read error. The chain carries TRBV12-3 or TRBV12-4 and TRBJ1-1, with 8 bases lining up with TRBD1. There are 14 residues in the CDR3. CDR3 DNA sequence: TGTGCTAGTGTGCAGGGGGCGCTGGACACTGAAGCTTTCTTT. The encoded protein is CASVQGALDTEAFF.

Only a few counts were recorded for this clonotype. The V and J genes are TRBV7-2 and TRBJ1-3; D unresolved. This CDR3 has 14 amino acids. Germline V gives CDR1 SGHTA, CDR2 FQGNSA. Deletions cut 5 bases from V and 4 bases from J, with 12 bases between. The CDR3 region has the DNA TGTGCCAGCAGCCGGGCCCGCTCCGGAAACACCATATATTTT. Its translation: CASSRARSGNTIYF.